This TCR beta chain was sequenced during a study of shared clonotypes between healthy human individuals. Study summary: Each donor's CD8 memory used one plate, CD8 naive two, each CD4 subset three.

Adult Caucasians living in Nashville, Tennessee made up all of the donors. The germline gives CDR1 SNHLY, CDR2 FYNNEI. This CDR3 has 14 amino acids. V was pared by 6 bases and J by 7 bases, with 7 bases of the junction left unmatched. At the deep level, the assay was run. For each subset, genomic DNA was distributed in equal portions over several immunoSEQ plates. Measured with immunoSEQ multiplex PCR; TCRdb has only the in-frame clones, and not every one. The sample has over a million clones; around 95% are singletons. The V call is TRBV2, the J call TRBJ2-1, with 9 bases lining up with TRBD1. The TCR comes from a young man in good health. Input material: naive CD4+ T cells sorted from blood. Subset: CD45RA+ positively selected. For the CDR3, the DNA is TGTGCCAGCAGAGCCGGGACAGGGCCGAATGAGCAGTTCTTC. It encodes CASRAGTGPNEQFF.